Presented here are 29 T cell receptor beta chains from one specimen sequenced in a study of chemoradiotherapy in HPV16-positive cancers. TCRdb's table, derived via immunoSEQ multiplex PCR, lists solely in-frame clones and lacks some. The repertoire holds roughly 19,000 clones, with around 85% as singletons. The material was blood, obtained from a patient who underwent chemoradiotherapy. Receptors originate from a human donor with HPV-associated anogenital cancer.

CDR3 amino acids: CASSPNRAGANTGELFF. The CDR3 DNA sequence: TGTGCCAGCAGTCCCAATCGGGCGGGGGCGAACACCGGGGAGCTGTTTTTT. V and J are TRBV25-1 and TRBJ2-2; 7 bases map to TRBD2. Germline loops: CDR1 MGHDK, CDR2 SYGVNS. The CDR3 spans 17 residues. J was trimmed by 0 bases and V by 5 bases; bases with no gene match: 9.

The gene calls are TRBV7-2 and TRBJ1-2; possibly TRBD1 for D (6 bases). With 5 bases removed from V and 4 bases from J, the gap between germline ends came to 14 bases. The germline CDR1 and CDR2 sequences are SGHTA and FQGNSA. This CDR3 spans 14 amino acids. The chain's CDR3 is CASSIQGPRYGYTF. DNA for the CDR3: TGTGCCAGCAGCATACAGGGTCCACGCTATGGCTACACCTTC.

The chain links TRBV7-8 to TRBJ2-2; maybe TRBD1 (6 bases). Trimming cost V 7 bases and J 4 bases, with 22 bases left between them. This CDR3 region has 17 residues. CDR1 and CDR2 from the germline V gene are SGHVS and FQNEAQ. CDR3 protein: CASNHIGGERGTGELFF. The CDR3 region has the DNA TGTGCCAGCAATCACATAGGGGGTGAAAGGGGCACCGGGGAGCTGTTTTTT.

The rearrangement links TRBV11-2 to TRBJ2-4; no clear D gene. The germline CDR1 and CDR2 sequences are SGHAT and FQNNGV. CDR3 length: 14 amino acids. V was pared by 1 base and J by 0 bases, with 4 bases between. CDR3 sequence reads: CASSLAVAKNIQYF. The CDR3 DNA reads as TGTGCCAGCAGCTTAGCAGTAGCCAAAAACATTCAGTACTTC.

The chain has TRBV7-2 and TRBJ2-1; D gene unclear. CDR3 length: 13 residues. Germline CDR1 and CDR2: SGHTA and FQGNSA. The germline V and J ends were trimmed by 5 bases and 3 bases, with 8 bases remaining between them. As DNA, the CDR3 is TGTGCCAGCAGCCCGGACCACTACAATGAGCAGTTCTTC. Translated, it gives CASSPDHYNEQFF.

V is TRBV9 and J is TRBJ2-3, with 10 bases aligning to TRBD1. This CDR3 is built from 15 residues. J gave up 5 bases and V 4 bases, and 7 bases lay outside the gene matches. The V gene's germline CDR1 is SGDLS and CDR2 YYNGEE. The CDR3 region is CASSIRQGAVDTQYF. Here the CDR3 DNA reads TGTGCCAGCAGCATCCGACAGGGGGCAGTAGATACGCAGTATTTT.

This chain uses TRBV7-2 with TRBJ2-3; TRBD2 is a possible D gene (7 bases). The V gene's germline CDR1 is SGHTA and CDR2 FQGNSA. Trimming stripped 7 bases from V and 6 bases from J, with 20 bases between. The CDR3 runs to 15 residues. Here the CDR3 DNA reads TGTGCCAGCACCATGGGGGGGCTGAAAGCGGATACGCAGTATTTT. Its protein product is CASTMGGLKADTQYF.

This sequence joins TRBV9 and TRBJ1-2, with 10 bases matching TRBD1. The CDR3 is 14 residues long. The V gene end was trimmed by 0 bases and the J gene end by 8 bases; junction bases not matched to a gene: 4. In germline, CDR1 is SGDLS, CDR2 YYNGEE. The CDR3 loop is CASSVEDRGAGYTF. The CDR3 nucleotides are TGTGCCAGCAGCGTAGAGGACAGGGGGGCCGGCTACACCTTC. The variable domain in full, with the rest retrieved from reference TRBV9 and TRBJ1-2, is DSGVTQTPKHLITATGQRVTLRCSPRSGDLSVYWYQQSLDQGLQFLIQYYNGEERAKGNILERFSAQQFPDLHSELNLSSLELGDSALYFCASSVEDRGAGYTFGSGTRLTVV.

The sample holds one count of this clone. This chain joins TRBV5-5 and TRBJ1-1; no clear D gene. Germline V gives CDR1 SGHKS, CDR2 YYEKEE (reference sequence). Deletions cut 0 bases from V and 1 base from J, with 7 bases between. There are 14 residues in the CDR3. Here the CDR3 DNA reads TGTGCCAGCAGCTTGGCATGGGGGAACACTGAAGCTTTCTTT. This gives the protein CASSLAWGNTEAFF.

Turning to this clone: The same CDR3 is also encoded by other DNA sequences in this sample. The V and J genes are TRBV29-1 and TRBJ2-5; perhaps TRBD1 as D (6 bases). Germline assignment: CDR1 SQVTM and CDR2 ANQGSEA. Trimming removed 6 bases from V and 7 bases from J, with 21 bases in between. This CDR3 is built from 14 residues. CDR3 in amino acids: CSVTTGQSPGTQYF. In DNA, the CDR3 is TGCAGCGTGACGACAGGCCAGAGCCCAGGGACCCAGTACTTC.

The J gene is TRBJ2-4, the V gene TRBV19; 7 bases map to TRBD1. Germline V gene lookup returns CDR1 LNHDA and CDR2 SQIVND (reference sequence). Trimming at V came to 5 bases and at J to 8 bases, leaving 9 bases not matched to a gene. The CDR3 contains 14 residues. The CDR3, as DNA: TGTGCCAGTAGTCCTCGGACAGGAGTGGACATTCAGTACTTC. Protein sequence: CASSPRTGVDIQYF.

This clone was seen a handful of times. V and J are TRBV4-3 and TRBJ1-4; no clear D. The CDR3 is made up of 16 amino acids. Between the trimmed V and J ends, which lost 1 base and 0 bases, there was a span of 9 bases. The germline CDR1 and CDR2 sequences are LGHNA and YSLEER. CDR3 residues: CASSQGTAATNEKLFF. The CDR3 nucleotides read TGCGCCAGCAGCCAAGGGACCGCCGCAACTAATGAAAAACTGTTTTTT.

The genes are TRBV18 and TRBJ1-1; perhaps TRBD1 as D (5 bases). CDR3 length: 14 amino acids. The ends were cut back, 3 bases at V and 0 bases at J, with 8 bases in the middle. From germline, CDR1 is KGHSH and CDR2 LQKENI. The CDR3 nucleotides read TGTGCCAGCTCACCCCGACAGTTGAACACTGAAGCTTTCTTT. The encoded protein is CASSPRQLNTEAFF.

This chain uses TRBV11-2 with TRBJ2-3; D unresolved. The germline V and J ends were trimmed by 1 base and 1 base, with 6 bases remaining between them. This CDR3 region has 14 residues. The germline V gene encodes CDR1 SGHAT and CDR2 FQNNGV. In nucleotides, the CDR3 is TGTGCCAGCAGCTTAGGTACCGGCACAGATACGCAGTATTTT. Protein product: CASSLGTGTDTQYF.

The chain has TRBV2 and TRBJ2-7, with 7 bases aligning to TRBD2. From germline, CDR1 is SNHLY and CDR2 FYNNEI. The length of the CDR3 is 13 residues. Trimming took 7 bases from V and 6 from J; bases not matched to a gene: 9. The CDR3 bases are TGTGCCAGCACCCCAAGCGGGGCGGGCGAGCAGTACTTC. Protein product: CASTPSGAGEQYF.

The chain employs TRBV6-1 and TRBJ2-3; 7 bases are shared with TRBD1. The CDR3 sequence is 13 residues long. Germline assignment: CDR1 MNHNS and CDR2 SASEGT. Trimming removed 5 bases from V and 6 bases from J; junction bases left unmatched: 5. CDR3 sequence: CASSQGVGDTQYF. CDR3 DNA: TGTGCCAGCAGTCAGGGGGTAGGGGATACGCAGTATTTT.

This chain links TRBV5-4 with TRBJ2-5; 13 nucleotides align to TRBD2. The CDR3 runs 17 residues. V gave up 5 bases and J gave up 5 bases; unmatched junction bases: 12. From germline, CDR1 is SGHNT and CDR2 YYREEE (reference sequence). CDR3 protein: CASSGRTSGSVIETQYF. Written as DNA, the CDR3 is TGTGCCAGCAGTGGACGGACTAGCGGGAGTGTAATCGAGACCCAGTACTTC. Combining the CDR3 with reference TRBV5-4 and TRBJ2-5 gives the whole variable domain ETGVTQSPTHLIKTRGQQVTLRCSSQSGHNTVSWYQQALGQGPQFIFQYYREEENGRGNFPPRFSGLQFPNYSSELNVNALELDDSALYLCASSGRTSGSVIETQYFGPGTRLLVL.

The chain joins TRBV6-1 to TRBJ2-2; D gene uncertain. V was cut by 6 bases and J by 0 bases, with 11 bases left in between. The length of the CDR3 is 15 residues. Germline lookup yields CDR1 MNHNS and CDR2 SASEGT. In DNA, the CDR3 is TGTGCCAGCAGGACGACGGGCGCGAACACCGGGGAGCTGTTTTTT. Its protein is CASRTTGANTGELFF.

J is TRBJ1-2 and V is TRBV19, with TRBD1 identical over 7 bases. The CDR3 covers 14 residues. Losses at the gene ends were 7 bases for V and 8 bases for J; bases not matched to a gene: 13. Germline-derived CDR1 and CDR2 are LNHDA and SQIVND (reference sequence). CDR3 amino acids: CASIHRATGSGYTF. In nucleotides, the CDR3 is TGTGCCAGTATCCACCGAGCGACAGGGAGCGGCTACACCTTC.

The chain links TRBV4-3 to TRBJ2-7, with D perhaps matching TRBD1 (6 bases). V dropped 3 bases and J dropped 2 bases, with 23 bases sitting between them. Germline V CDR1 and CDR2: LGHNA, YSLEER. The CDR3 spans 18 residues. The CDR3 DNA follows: TGCGCCAGCAGCCAGGAACGGACAGCCAGGTCGGGTACCTACGAGCAGTACTTC. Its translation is CASSQERTARSGTYEQYF.

As DNA, the CDR3 is TGTGCCAGTAGTATTGGGGGGAATTCACCCCTCCACTTT. This sequence encodes CASSIGGNSPLHF. V gene TRBV19 combines with J gene TRBJ1-6, with D maybe TRBD1 (5 bases). The V gene lost 3 bases and the J gene lost 7 bases, with 7 bases spanning the gap. CDR1 and CDR2 (germline): LNHDA, SQIVND (reference sequence). The CDR3 has 13 amino acids.

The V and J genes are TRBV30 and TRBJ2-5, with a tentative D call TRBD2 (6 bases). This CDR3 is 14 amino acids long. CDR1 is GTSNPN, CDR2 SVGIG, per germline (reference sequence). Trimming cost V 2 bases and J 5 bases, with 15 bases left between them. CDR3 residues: CAWSPHGGMETQYF. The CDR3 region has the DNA TGTGCCTGGAGTCCCCACGGGGGAATGGAGACCCAGTACTTC.

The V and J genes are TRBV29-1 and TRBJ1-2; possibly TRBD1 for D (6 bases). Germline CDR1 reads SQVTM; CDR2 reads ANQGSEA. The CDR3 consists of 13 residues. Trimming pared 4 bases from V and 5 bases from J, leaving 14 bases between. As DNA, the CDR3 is TGCAGCGTTGTGGCAGGGGCTACTTATGGCTACACCTTC. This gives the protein CSVVAGATYGYTF.

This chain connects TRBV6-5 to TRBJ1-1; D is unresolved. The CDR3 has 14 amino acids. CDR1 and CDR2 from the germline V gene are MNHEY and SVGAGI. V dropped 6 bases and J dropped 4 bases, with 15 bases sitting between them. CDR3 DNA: TGTGCCAGCAGCCGGAAACGCCCGGGCACTGAAGCTTTCTTT. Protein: CASSRKRPGTEAFF.

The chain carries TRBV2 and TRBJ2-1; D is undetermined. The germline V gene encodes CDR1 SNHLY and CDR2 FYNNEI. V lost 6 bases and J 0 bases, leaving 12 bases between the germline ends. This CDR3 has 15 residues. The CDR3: CASSVSISSYNEQFF. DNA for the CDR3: TGTGCCAGCAGCGTATCGATTAGCTCCTACAATGAGCAGTTCTTC.

CDR3 sequence: CASRETGTRSYEQYF. DNA for the CDR3: TGTGCCAGCAGAGAGACCGGGACTAGATCTTACGAGCAGTACTTC. This chain uses TRBV25-1 with TRBJ2-7; TRBD2 matches 8 bases. With V trimmed by 6 bases and J by 4 bases, 11 bases remained unmatched. CDR1 MGHDK and CDR2 SYGVNS come from the germline V gene. The CDR3 runs 15 residues.

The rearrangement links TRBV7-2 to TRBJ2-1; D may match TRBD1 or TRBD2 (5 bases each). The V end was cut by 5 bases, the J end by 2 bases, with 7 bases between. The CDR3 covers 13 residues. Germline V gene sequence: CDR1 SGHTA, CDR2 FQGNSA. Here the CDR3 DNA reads TGTGCCAGCAGCCGGGGCCCCTACAATGAGCAGTTCTTC. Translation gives CASSRGPYNEQFF.

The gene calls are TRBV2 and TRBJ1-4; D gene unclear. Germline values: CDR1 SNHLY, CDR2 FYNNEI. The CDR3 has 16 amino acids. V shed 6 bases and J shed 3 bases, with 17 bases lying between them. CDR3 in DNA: TGTGCCAGCAGCCCGGCCATGGCTGGAGCTAATGAAAAACTGTTTTTT. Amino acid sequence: CASSPAMAGANEKLFF.

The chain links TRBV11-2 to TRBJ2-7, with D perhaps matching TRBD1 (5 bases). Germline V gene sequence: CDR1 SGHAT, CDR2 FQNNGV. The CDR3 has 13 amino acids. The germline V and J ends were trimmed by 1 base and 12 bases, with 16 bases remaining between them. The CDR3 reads CASSLGGQPGPYF. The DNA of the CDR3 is TGTGCCAGCAGCTTAGGGGGCCAGCCCGGTCCGTACTTC.